This TCR beta chain appears in the sequencing data of a study of cytotoxic CD8 clonotypes in ibrutinib-treated CLL. Across the whole study: The cohort had around 10 relapsed/refractory and roughly 15 treatment-naive patients, about 18 IGHV unmutated.

Sequenced by immunoSEQ multiplex PCR; TCRdb stores in-frame clones only, minus some. The data show some 300,000 clones, just under 80% seen once. Germline-derived CDR1 and CDR2 are MGHRA and YSYEKL. This CDR3 contains 14 residues. V lost 0 bases, J lost 2 bases, and 7 bases lay in between. This clonotype was obtained from a human donor with chronic lymphocytic leukemia. Sample: PBMCs, taken before ibrutinib treatment. This rearrangement joins TRBV4-1 to TRBJ1-2; possible D gene TRBD1, 6 bases. CDR3 coding DNA: TGCGCCAGCAGCCAAGAGGGGACAAACTATGGCTACACCTTC. It is translated as CASSQEGTNYGYTF.